A single sample gave rise to the 14 T cell receptor beta chains below, sequenced in a study of T cells after posttransplantation cyclophosphamide. Profiling relied on immunoSEQ multiplex PCR, and the TCRdb table lists in-frame clones only, not all of them. The table lists about 6,800 clones, roughly nine tenths of them singletons. Cyclophosphamide on days +3 and +4 followed busulfan-fludarabine conditioning and a marrow graft. The sequences come from PBMCs, collected 1404 days after allogeneic stem cell transplant with posttransplant cyclophosphamide. Receptor source: a female patient in her 50s who received an allogeneic stem cell transplant from a related donor, was CMV-positive, and had no GVHD. Some T cells may be transferred from the graft donor.

The CDR3 DNA reads TGTGCCTGGACCGTCCCTTTCGGGGCCAACGTCCTGACTTTC. It specifies CAWTVPFGANVLTF. The chain uses TRBV30 and TRBJ2-6; no reliable D call. The CDR3 extends over 14 amino acids. Trimming shortened V by 4 bases and J by 4 bases, and 11 bases separated the two germline ends. Germline CDR1 GTSNPN, CDR2 SVGIG (reference sequence).

The chain couples TRBV6-5 to TRBJ1-2; the match to TRBD1 covers 7 bases. Germline CDR1 is MNHEY and CDR2 is SVGAGI. V shed 6 bases and J 5 bases; nucleotides not matched to a gene: 6. The CDR3 sequence is 13 residues long. The CDR3 sequence is CASSRQGNYGYTF. The CDR3 DNA sequence: TGTGCCAGCAGCCGACAGGGTAATTATGGCTACACCTTC.

The chain has TRBV6-1 and TRBJ1-5, with D possibly matching TRBD1 (6 bases). Germline values: CDR1 MNHNS, CDR2 SASEGT. This CDR3 contains 15 residues. Deletions cut 7 bases from V and 0 bases from J, with 13 bases between. As DNA, the CDR3 is TGTGCCAGCACGGACAGCCAGTATAGCAATCAGCCCCAGCATTTT. Its protein product is CASTDSQYSNQPQHF.

This clone was found once. For the CDR3, the DNA is TGTGCCAGCAGTTTGCGGAGGGACACAGATACGCAGTATTTT. Protein product: CASSLRRDTDTQYF. This chain links TRBV6-5 with TRBJ2-3; tentatively, D is TRBD2 (6 bases). CDR1 MNHEY and CDR2 SVGAGI come from the germline V gene. This CDR3 has 14 amino acids. V was cut by 4 bases and J by 2 bases, with 10 bases left in between.

This chain links TRBV20-1 with TRBJ1-2; D gene ambiguous. The CDR3 has 11 residues. Trimming took off 5 bases at V and 7 bases at J, with 11 bases between the two ends. Germline V gene lookup returns CDR1 DFQATT and CDR2 SNEGSKA (reference sequence). CDR3 coding DNA: TGCAGTGCTGAAGACCCGGGTGGCTACACCTTC. Amino acid sequence: CSAEDPGGYTF.

The CDR3 nucleotides are TGTGCCTGGTGGCGAAGAAACACAGCAAATGAGCAGTTCTTC. It specifies CAWWRRNTANEQFF. The genes are TRBV30 and TRBJ2-1; the D is unclear. The CDR3 consists of 14 residues. Germline V CDR1 and CDR2: GTSNPN, SVGIG (reference sequence). V shed 5 bases and J shed 7 bases, with 18 bases lying between them.

The chain uses TRBV27 and TRBJ1-1; the D is unclear. Deletions cut 7 bases from V and 2 bases from J, with 14 bases between. Germline CDR1 reads MNHEY; CDR2 reads SMNVEV (reference sequence). This CDR3 is built from 14 residues. CDR3 DNA: TGTGCCAGCAAACTACACAATAGAAACACTGAAGCTTTCTTT. Its translation: CASKLHNRNTEAFF.

J is TRBJ2-7 and V is TRBV6-5; D remains ambiguous. Germline CDR1 is MNHEY and CDR2 is SVGAGI. Trimming left V 8 bases short and J 2 bases short, with 16 bases between. The CDR3 runs to 14 residues. The CDR3 nucleotides read TGTGCCAGCTCCAGCATTGAGAGCGCCTACGAGCAGTACTTC. Its protein is CASSSIESAYEQYF.

This chain links TRBV18 with TRBJ2-7; D perhaps matches TRBD2 (6 bases). Germline loops: CDR1 KGHSH, CDR2 LQKENI. Trimming left V 5 bases short and J 0 bases short, with 11 bases between. The CDR3 is 14 amino acids. For the CDR3, the DNA is TGTGCCAGCTCAACGGGACTTCTCTCCTACGAGCAGTACTTC. This encodes CASSTGLLSYEQYF.

The V gene is TRBV4-3, the J gene TRBJ2-3; no firm D call. CDR3 length: 15 amino acids. The V end was cut by 0 bases, the J end by 0 bases, with 7 bases between. The germline CDR1 and CDR2 sequences are LGHNA and YSLEER. CDR3 protein: CASSQEVTSTDTQYF. In DNA, the CDR3 is TGCGCCAGCAGCCAAGAGGTCACTAGCACAGATACGCAGTATTTT.

V gene TRBV27 combines with J gene TRBJ2-3, with D perhaps TRBD2 (5 bases). This CDR3 region has 12 residues. CDR1 MNHEY and CDR2 SMNVEV come from the germline V gene (reference sequence). Trimming removed 2 bases at V and 5 bases at J, with 5 bases between. CDR3 nucleotides: TGTGCCAGCAGTTTAGCGGGAGATACGCAGTATTTT. Translated: CASSLAGDTQYF.

The chain links TRBV5-6 to TRBJ2-3; 7 nucleotides line up with TRBD2. This CDR3 has 14 amino acids. Germline trimming cut 2 bases from V and 6 bases from J; bases unmatched to any gene: 6. Germline CDR1 is SGHDT and CDR2 is YYEEEE. CDR3 in DNA: TGTGCCAGCAGCTTCTATAGCGGGTGGGATACGCAGTATTTT. Residues: CASSFYSGWDTQYF.

In its sample, this clone was seen once. The chain joins TRBV10-3 to TRBJ2-3; 8 bases map to TRBD2. CDR3 length: 15 residues. Germline CDR1 is ENHRY and CDR2 is SYGVKD. V dropped 4 bases and J dropped 4; count of bases not matched to a gene: 7. CDR3 DNA sequence: TGTGCCATCAGTGGACGTAGCGGGACCCCAGATACGCAGTATTTT. Translating it yields CAISGRSGTPDTQYF.

The CDR3 loop reads CASSRWTGGEAIQYF. CDR3 bases: TGTGCCAGCAGCCGATGGACAGGGGGTGAGGCCATTCAGTACTTC. V and J are TRBV28 and TRBJ2-4; TRBD1 matches at 10 bases. The CDR3 is made up of 15 amino acids. Looked up from germline, CDR1 is MDHEN and CDR2 is SYDVKM. V was clipped by 6 bases and J by 9 bases; unmatched bases: 11.